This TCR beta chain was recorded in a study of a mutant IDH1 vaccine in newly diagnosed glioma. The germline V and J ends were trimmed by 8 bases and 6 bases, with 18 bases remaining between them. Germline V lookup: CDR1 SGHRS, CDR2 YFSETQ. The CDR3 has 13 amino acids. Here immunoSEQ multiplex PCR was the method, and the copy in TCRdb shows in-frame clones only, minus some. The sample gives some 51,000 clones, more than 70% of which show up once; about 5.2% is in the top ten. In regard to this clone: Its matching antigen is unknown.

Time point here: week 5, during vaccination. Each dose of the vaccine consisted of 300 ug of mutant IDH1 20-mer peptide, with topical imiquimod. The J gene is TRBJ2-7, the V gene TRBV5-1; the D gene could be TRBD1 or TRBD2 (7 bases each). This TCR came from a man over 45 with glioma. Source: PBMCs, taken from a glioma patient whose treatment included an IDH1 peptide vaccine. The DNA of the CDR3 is TGCGCCAGTGCCCCGACAGGGAGGGTCGAGCAGTACTTC. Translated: CASAPTGRVEQYF.